This TCR beta chain was identified during a study of blood T cell repertoires in COVID-19. The table came from immunoSEQ multiplex PCR; TCRdb's copy has only in-frame clones and leaves some out. Of about 150,000 clones listed, 78% are singletons. Enrolled through a virtual design, the participants were between about 18 and 100 years of age and came from about two dozen US areas. Two negative PCRs, clearance, or symptom resolution characterized the recovered Cohort 3 donors. Sequences were obtained from PBMCs or T cells enriched from blood (not recorded which). This TCR was sampled from a woman in her fifties or sixties who had recovered from COVID-19.

The CDR3 sequence is CASSSASYEQYF. In DNA, the CDR3 is TGTGCCAGTAGTAGCGCCTCCTACGAGCAGTACTTC. This rearrangement joins TRBV19 to TRBJ2-7; D is unclear. Germline values: CDR1 LNHDA, CDR2 SQIVND (reference sequence). V was clipped by 4 bases and J by 0 bases, with 4 bases between them. The CDR3 runs to 12 residues.